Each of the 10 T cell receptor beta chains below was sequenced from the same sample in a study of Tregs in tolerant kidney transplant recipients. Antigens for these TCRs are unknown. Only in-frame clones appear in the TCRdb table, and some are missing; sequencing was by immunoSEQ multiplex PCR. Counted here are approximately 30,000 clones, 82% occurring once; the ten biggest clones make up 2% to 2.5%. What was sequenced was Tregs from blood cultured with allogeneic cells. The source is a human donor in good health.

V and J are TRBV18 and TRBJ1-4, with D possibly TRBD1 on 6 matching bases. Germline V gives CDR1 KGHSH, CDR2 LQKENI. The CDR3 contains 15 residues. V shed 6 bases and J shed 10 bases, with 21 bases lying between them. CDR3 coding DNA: TGTGCCAGCTCTCCGCGGACAGAGGGGGTCGGAAAACTGTTTTTT. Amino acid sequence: CASSPRTEGVGKLFF.

This CDR3 is CASTIAGGLGEQYF. CDR3 bases: TGCGCCTCGACTATAGCGGGGGGGCTCGGTGAGCAGTACTTC. This chain connects TRBV4-1 to TRBJ2-7; 11 nucleotides match TRBD2. The CDR3 is made up of 14 amino acids. V trimming: 11 bases; J trimming: 7 bases; junction bases outside the gene matches: 13. Germline V lookup: CDR1 MGHRA, CDR2 YSYEKL.

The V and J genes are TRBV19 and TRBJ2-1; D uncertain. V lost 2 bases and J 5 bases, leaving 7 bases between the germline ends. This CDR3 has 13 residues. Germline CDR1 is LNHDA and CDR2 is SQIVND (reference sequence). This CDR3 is CASSISGHNEQFF. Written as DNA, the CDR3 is TGTGCCAGTAGTATAAGTGGCCACAATGAGCAGTTCTTC.

The CDR3 DNA reads TGTGCCAGCAGCTTAGCCAGGCCGGGCAATTCACCCCTCCACTTT. It yields the protein CASSLARPGNSPLHF. V usage is TRBV11-2 and J usage is TRBJ1-6; D unresolved. Germline assignment: CDR1 SGHAT and CDR2 FQNNGV. Between the trimmed V and J ends, which lost 1 base and 7 bases, there was a span of 11 bases. The CDR3 is 15 amino acids.

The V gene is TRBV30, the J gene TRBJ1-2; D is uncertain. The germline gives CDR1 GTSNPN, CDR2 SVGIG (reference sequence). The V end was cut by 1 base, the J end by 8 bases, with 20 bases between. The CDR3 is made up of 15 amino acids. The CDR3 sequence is CAWSALMESPRGYTF. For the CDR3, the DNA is TGTGCCTGGAGTGCCCTCATGGAATCTCCACGCGGCTACACCTTC.

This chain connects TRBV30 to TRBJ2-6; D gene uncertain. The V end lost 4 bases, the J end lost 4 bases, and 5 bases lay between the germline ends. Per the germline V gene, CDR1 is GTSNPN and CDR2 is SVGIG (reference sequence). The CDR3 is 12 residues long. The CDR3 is CAWTRGANVLTF. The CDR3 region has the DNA TGTGCCTGGACAAGAGGGGCCAACGTCCTGACTTTC. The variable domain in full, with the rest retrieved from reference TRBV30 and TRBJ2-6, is SQTIHQWPATLVQPVGSPLSLECTVEGTSNPNLYWYRQAAGRGLQLLFYSVGIGQISSEVPQNLSASRPQDRQFILSSKKLLLSDSGFYLCAWTRGANVLTFGAGSRLTVL.

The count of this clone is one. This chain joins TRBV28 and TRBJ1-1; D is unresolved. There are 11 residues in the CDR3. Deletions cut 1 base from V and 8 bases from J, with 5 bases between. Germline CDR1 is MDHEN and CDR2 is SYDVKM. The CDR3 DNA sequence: TGTGCCAGCAGTTTATCCAACGAAGCTTTCTTT. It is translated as CASSLSNEAFF.

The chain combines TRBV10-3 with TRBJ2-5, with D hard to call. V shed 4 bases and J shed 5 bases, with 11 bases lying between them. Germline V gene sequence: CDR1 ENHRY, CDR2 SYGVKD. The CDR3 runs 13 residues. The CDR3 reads CAISVSSGETQYF. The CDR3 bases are TGTGCCATCAGTGTCTCTTCCGGGGAGACCCAGTACTTC.

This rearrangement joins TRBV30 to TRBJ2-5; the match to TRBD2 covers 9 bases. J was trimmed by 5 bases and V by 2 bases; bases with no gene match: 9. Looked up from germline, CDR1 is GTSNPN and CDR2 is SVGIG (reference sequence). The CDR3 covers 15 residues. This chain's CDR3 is CAWSPLAGARETQYF. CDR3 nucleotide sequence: TGTGCCTGGAGTCCCTTAGCGGGAGCGAGGGAGACCCAGTACTTC.

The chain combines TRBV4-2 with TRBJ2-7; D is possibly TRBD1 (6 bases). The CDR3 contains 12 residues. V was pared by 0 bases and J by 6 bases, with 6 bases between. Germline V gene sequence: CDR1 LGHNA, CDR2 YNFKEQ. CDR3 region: CASSQEGGEQYF. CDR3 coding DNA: TGTGCCAGCAGCCAAGAAGGGGGCGAGCAGTACTTC.